This T cell receptor (beta chain) was obtained from a study of control samples from healthy donors and cancer patients. Libraries were prepared by immunoSEQ multiplex PCR; TCRdb keeps only in-frame clonotypes and omits some of them. The sample carries around 30,000 clones, approximately 94% recorded once. The CDR3 loop spans 15 amino acids. V shed 6 bases, J shed 4 bases, and the junction held 11 bases outside the gene matches. In germline, CDR1 is SSHAT, CDR2 FNYEAQ (reference sequence). This clone was observed once. The clonotype originates from a man aged 60 to 75 in good health. Sequencing was performed on blood. The V call is TRBV7-7, the J call TRBJ2-7; TRBD1 agrees at 8 bases. The CDR3 DNA is TGTGCCAGCAGTCCGGACAGGGCGGGTGGATACGAGCAGTACTTC. Amino acids: CASSPDRAGGYEQYF.